The following is a T cell receptor (beta chain) sequence with its context. The antigen it recognizes is unknown. Base qualities are missing; no much larger clone stands one base away. TCRbeta CDR3 regions were amplified from genomic DNA by means of the immunoSEQ Assay, a bias-controlled multiplex PCR. The paper's processing steps were these. The number of nucleated cells in each sample was estimated by amplification of reference gene primers within the assay. To quantify the absolute abundance of each unique TCRbeta CDR3 rearrangement, sequence reads were collapsed and filtered. Productive Simpson clonality was computed per sample as the square root of Simpson's diversity index over productive rearrangements. The table was pulled from immuneACCESS by TCRdb, which kept in-frame rearrangements only. Such tables lose some clones; where checked, under half of the loss comes from unresolved V genes, and the rest has no known cause. For V, J and clone size, that table is used; D and trimming come from the DNA. In all, the sample holds 70,000 to 95,000 clones, and roughly 96% of those were seen once. The leading ten clones occupy roughly 4.7% of the sample.

This sample was taken from a study of blood T cell repertoires in COVID-19 (dated by TCRdb to 2020 to 2021). Regarding the complete study: Samples from collaborators originated in the United States, Italy and Spain and spanned both the acute and convalescent phases of COVID-19. The samples were drawn from two sources: the first 160 participants of the ongoing ImmuneRACE study, and over 950 subjects contributed by 6 global collaborators. The material from the prospective study consisted of cDNA or gDNA derived from T cells, B-cell-depleted T cells, or PBMCs. Subjects who had been exposed to COVID-19, were actively infected with it, or had recovered from it provided the deeply sampled blood TCRbeta repertoires that made up the dataset. A de-identified subject ID, COVID-19 status, age in years and sex were almost always included in the sample metadata. Where available, HLA class I and class II types were obtained from metadata supplied by the sample provider rather than from assay-based typing. The repertoires were made available in a free public database intended to serve as a resource for research on the immune response to SARS-CoV-2. The study at large found these results: The amount of clinical and demographic metadata varied by source and participant and was provided uncurated.

Measured from the cysteine to the phenylalanine, the CDR3 is 14 residues long. Left in the record is the CDR3 DNA by itself, 42 bases read in frame from the first base. Looking up the germline V gene yields CDR1 SQVTM and CDR2 ANQGSEA. V drops 4 bases and J drops 3 bases, leaving 15 bases in between. Each collaborating institution followed its own protocols to collect whole blood in K2EDTA tubes. For TCRbeta analysis, collaborators shipped samples as frozen whole blood, isolated PBMCs, or DNA extracted from either of those sample types. The rearranged chain carries TRBV29-1 and TRBJ1-1; the D region possibly corresponds to TRBD1 (5 bases align). The receptor comes from a human donor with active COVID-19. The donor label of this sample is uncertain. The sample taken for sequencing was peripheral blood. The CDR3 protein: CSVVALSGHTEAFF. The base sequence is TGCAGCGTTGTTGCTTTGTCAGGGCACACTGAAGCTTTCTTT.